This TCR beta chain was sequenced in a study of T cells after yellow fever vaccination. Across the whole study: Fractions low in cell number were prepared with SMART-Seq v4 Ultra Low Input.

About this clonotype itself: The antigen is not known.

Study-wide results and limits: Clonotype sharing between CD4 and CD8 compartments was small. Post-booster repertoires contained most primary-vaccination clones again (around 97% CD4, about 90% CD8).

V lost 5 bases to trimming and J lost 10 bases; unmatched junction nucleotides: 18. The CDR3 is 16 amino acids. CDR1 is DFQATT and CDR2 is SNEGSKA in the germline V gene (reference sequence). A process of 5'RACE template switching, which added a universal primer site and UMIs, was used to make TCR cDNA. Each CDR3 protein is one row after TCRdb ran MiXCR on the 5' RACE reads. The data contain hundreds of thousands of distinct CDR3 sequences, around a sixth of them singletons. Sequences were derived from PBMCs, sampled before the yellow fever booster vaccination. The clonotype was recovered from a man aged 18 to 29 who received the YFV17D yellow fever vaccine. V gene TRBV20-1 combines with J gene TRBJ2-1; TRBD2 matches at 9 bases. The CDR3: CSAPWRASGDQGEQFF. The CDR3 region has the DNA TGCAGTGCTCCCTGGAGGGCTAGCGGGGACCAGGGGGAGCAGTTCTTC.